These 30 T cell receptor beta chains came from one sample sequenced in a study of blood T cell repertoires in COVID-19. Profiling relied on immunoSEQ multiplex PCR, and the TCRdb table lists in-frame clones only, not all of them. Of 130,000 to 150,000 clones listed, approximately 89% were seen once; the top ten hold 1.5% to 2%. Sequencing used peripheral blood. These receptors all come from a human donor in a cohort sampled during active COVID-19.

The chain uses TRBV3-1 (or the pseudogene TRBV3-2) and TRBJ2-5; tentative D call: TRBD1 (6 bases). Germline V CDR1 and CDR2: LGHDT, YNNKEL (reference sequence). CDR3 length: 15 residues. The V end lost 6 bases, the J end lost 4 bases, and 18 bases lay between the germline ends. The CDR3 sequence is CASSRKGRGGETQYF. The CDR3 bases are TGTGCCAGCAGTCGTAAGGGCAGGGGCGGAGAGACCCAGTACTTC.

The genes are TRBV19 and TRBJ1-2; D may be TRBD1 (5 bases). Germline CDR1 is LNHDA and CDR2 is SQIVND (reference sequence). The CDR3 consists of 14 residues. Trimming left V 4 bases short and J 5 bases short, with 14 bases between. The CDR3 region has the DNA TGTGCCAGTAGTAGTCTTGCAGGGCCGTATGGCTACACCTTC. Protein sequence: CASSSLAGPYGYTF.

The chain links TRBV2 to TRBJ1-3; unclear D gene. Looked up from germline, CDR1 is SNHLY and CDR2 is FYNNEI. This CDR3 has 14 residues. V dropped 2 bases and J dropped 2 bases, with 7 bases sitting between them. CDR3 nucleotide sequence: TGTGCCAGCAGTGAATTCTCGGCTGGAAACACCATATATTTT. This codes for CASSEFSAGNTIYF.

Written as DNA, the CDR3 is TGTGCCAGCTCACCCTCTCGGGAGCAGTACTTC. Amino acid sequence: CASSPSREQYF. This chain uses TRBV18 with TRBJ2-7; D is undetermined. V lost 3 bases and J 7 bases, leaving 7 bases between the germline ends. Germline V lookup: CDR1 KGHSH, CDR2 LQKENI. The CDR3 length is 11 residues.

The chain couples TRBV6-2 or TRBV6-3 to TRBJ2-1, with D perhaps matching TRBD2 (6 bases). The CDR3 has 14 amino acids. V lost 5 bases and J 7 bases, leaving 15 bases between the germline ends. The germline gives CDR1 MNHEY, CDR2 SVGEGT. CDR3 nucleotides: TGTGCCAGCAGTCGAACCAGGGCGGGGAATGAGCAGTTCTTC. Encoded protein: CASSRTRAGNEQFF.

The genes are TRBV7-2 and TRBJ2-7; TRBD1 agrees at 12 bases. Germline CDR1 is SGHTA and CDR2 is FQGNSA. This CDR3 has 15 residues. J was trimmed by 4 bases and V by 5 bases; bases with no gene match: 6. CDR3 region: CASSPGQGAGYEQYF. CDR3 sequence (DNA): TGTGCCAGCAGCCCGGGACAGGGGGCAGGGTACGAGCAGTACTTC.

This chain joins TRBV5-1 and TRBJ2-5; D possibly corresponds to TRBD2 (6 bases). Germline lookup yields CDR1 SGHRS and CDR2 YFSETQ. V lost 0 bases to trimming and J lost 5 bases, with 14 bases between them. The CDR3 totals 15 residues. In DNA form, the CDR3 reads TGCGCCAGCAGCTTGGGGGACTGGCCCAGGGAGACCCAGTACTTC. Translating it yields CASSLGDWPRETQYF.

DNA of the CDR3: TGCGCCAGCAGCCTAGGGGCGGGGGGATTCAATGAGCAGTTCTTC. Protein sequence: CASSLGAGGFNEQFF. J is TRBJ2-1 and V is TRBV5-1, with TRBD2 identical over 8 bases. The length of the CDR3 is 15 residues. Trimming removed 4 bases from V and 6 bases from J; junction bases left unmatched: 9. CDR1 is SGHRS and CDR2 is YFSETQ in the germline V gene.

This clone came up once. V is TRBV5-1 and J is TRBJ2-1; possible D gene TRBD1, 6 bases. This CDR3 contains 17 residues. The ends were cut back, 7 bases at V and 9 bases at J, with 29 bases in the middle. Germline lookup yields CDR1 SGHRS and CDR2 YFSETQ. The CDR3 loop is CASSSGELMGTQGEQFF. The CDR3 coding sequence is TGCGCCAGCTCGAGTGGGGAACTTATGGGGACACAAGGTGAGCAGTTCTTC.

CDR3 coding DNA: TGCGCCAGCAGCCAAGGTCTCCCGGGACAGGGTCATAACACCTTC. Protein product: CASSQGLPGQGHNTF. The chain employs TRBV4-3 and TRBJ1-2, with 9 bases that match TRBD1. The germline gives CDR1 LGHNA, CDR2 YSLEER. This CDR3 contains 15 residues. V shed 1 base and J 12 bases; nucleotides not matched to a gene: 12.

The chain has TRBV9 and TRBJ1-1; perhaps TRBD1 as D (5 bases). This CDR3 comprises 13 residues. Germline values: CDR1 SGDLS, CDR2 YYNGEE. Trimming took off 3 bases at V and 3 bases at J, with 9 bases between the two ends. The CDR3 sequence: CASSETGHTEAFF. Written as DNA, the CDR3 is TGTGCCAGCAGCGAAACAGGACACACTGAAGCTTTCTTT.

The chain employs TRBV4-2 and TRBJ1-4, with D possibly being TRBD1 (5 bases). Trimming left V 0 bases short and J 15 bases short, with 20 bases between. From germline, CDR1 is LGHNA and CDR2 YNFKEQ. This CDR3 is 15 amino acids long. CDR3 bases: TGTGCCAGCAGCCAAGATGCAAGGGGCGGGGTAGGGGTGTTTTTT. Translated: CASSQDARGGVGVFF.

The chain is built from TRBV6-4 and TRBJ2-1; 10 nucleotides line up with TRBD2. This CDR3 comprises 13 residues. Germline V gives CDR1 MRHNA, CDR2 SNTAGT. Losses at the gene ends were 2 bases for V and 8 bases for J; bases not matched to a gene: 0. As DNA, the CDR3 is TGTGCCAGCAGTGACGGACTAGCGGATGAGCAGTTCTTC. It translates to CASSDGLADEQFF.

The chain employs TRBV5-1 and TRBJ2-5; the D gene is possibly TRBD1 (5 bases). V was clipped by 1 base and J by 1 base, with 8 bases between them. The CDR3 is 14 residues long. CDR1 and CDR2 (germline): SGHRS, YFSETQ. The CDR3 DNA sequence: TGCGCCAGCAGCTTGATCAGGGCCCAAGAGACCCAGTACTTC. It yields the protein CASSLIRAQETQYF.

Only a few counts were recorded for this clone. This rearrangement joins TRBV10-1 to TRBJ2-7; 7 bases agree with TRBD1. The CDR3 is made up of 14 amino acids. Germline trimming cut 0 bases from V and 6 bases from J; bases unmatched to any gene: 5. Per germline, CDR1 WNHNN and CDR2 SYGVQD (reference sequence). The CDR3 is CASSESLTGAEQYF. Written as DNA, the CDR3 is TGCGCCAGCAGTGAGTCCCTTACAGGGGCCGAGCAGTACTTC.

V is TRBV7-9 and J is TRBJ1-2, with D uncertain. Germline loops: CDR1 SEHNR, CDR2 FQNEAQ (reference sequence). V gave up 1 base and J gave up 9 bases, with 6 bases separating them. The CDR3 spans 11 residues. DNA for the CDR3: TGTGCCAGCAGCTTAGGAGGGAGCTACACCTTC. It specifies CASSLGGSYTF.

This rearrangement joins TRBV13 to TRBJ1-2; D remains unclear. The germline CDR1 and CDR2 sequences are PRHDT and FYEKMQ (reference sequence). V lost 5 bases to trimming and J lost 2 bases, with 12 bases between them. The CDR3 has 14 amino acids. CDR3 sequence (DNA): TGTGCCAGCAGCGGCAGGCCGTCGAACTATGGCTACACCTTC. Translated, it gives CASSGRPSNYGYTF. The full variable domain, in which reference TRBV13 and TRBJ1-2 provide the parts outside the CDR3, is AAGVIQSPRHLIKEKRETATLKCYPIPRHDTVYWYQQGPGQDPQFLISFYEKMQSDKGSIPDRFSAQQFSDYHSELNMSSLELGDSALYFCASSGRPSNYGYTFGSGTRLTVV.

The CDR3 reads CASRYDRDPPLHF. The CDR3 region has the DNA TGTGCCAGCAGGTACGACAGGGACCCACCCCTCCACTTT. The chain links TRBV6-4 to TRBJ1-6; 7 bases align to TRBD1. The CDR3 contains 13 residues. The J segment lost 11 bases and the V segment lost 6 bases, leaving 7 bases of the junction unmatched. In germline, CDR1 is MRHNA, CDR2 SNTAGT.

This clone was recorded only once. The chain combines TRBV7-2 with TRBJ1-5, with 7 bases fitting TRBD1. This CDR3 is 16 amino acids long. Losses at the gene ends were 5 bases for V and 3 bases for J; bases not matched to a gene: 10. Germline CDR1 and CDR2: SGHTA and FQGNSA. The CDR3, as DNA: TGTGCCAGCAGCCAAGGGGCAGGGGGTATCAATCAGCCCCAGCATTTT. Translated, it gives CASSQGAGGINQPQHF.

The chain employs TRBV29-1 and TRBJ2-7; D might be TRBD1 (6 bases). The CDR3 runs to 13 residues. Germline V gene lookup returns CDR1 SQVTM and CDR2 ANQGSEA. V was pared by 2 bases and J by 4 bases, with 12 bases between. The CDR3 spells CSVEQGYAYEQYF. The DNA of the CDR3 is TGCAGCGTTGAACAGGGGTACGCATACGAGCAGTACTTC.

This sequence joins TRBV7-2 and TRBJ1-1; weak D call: TRBD1 (5 bases). Germline V gene data show CDR1 as SGHTA and CDR2 as FQGNSA. The V gene lost 1 base and the J gene lost 6 bases, with 9 bases spanning the gap. The CDR3 contains 13 residues. The CDR3 DNA follows: TGTGCCAGCAGCTTAGAGACAGACTCTGAAGCTTTCTTT. Protein sequence: CASSLETDSEAFF.

The chain uses TRBV5-4 and TRBJ2-7, with 8 bases fitting TRBD1. The CDR3 has 13 residues. Germline CDR1 SGHNT, CDR2 YYREEE (reference sequence). The ends lost 3 bases at V and 5 bases at J; junction bases unmatched: 4. CDR3 loop: CASSWDRLNEQYF. In nucleotides, the CDR3 is TGTGCCAGCAGCTGGGACAGGCTGAACGAGCAGTACTTC. Filled out from reference TRBV5-4 and TRBJ2-7, the complete variable domain reads ETGVTQSPTHLIKTRGQQVTLRCSSQSGHNTVSWYQQALGQGPQFIFQYYREEENGRGNFPPRFSGLQFPNYSSELNVNALELDDSALYLCASSWDRLNEQYFGPGTRLTVT.

The V gene is TRBV4-1, the J gene TRBJ1-2, with TRBD1 as a possible D gene (6 bases). V shed 0 bases and J shed 4 bases, with 15 bases lying between them. The CDR3 extends over 16 amino acids. Germline values: CDR1 MGHRA, CDR2 YSYEKL. CDR3 nucleotide sequence: TGCGCCAGCAGCCAAGAAATAGGACAGTCAGGCTATGGCTACACCTTC. Amino acid sequence: CASSQEIGQSGYGYTF.

The chain uses TRBV3-1 (or the pseudogene TRBV3-2) and TRBJ2-7; possible D gene TRBD1, 6 bases. The CDR3 sequence is 13 residues long. Germline V gives CDR1 LGHDT, CDR2 YNNKEL (reference sequence). V was clipped by 5 bases and J by 3 bases, with 11 bases between them. CDR3 loop: CASSGTSFYEQYF. The CDR3 nucleotides read TGTGCCAGCAGCGGGACAAGTTTCTACGAGCAGTACTTC.

The chain couples TRBV3-1 (or the pseudogene TRBV3-2) to TRBJ1-2; 7 nucleotides line up with TRBD1. Germline lookup yields CDR1 LGHDT and CDR2 YNNKEL (reference sequence). Trimming at V came to 1 base and at J to 3 bases, leaving 14 bases not matched to a gene. The CDR3 extends over 18 amino acids. The CDR3 reads CASSQGLRFRGRDYGYTF. In nucleotides, the CDR3 is TGTGCCAGCAGCCAAGGGTTACGATTTAGGGGGCGCGACTATGGCTACACCTTC.

The chain links TRBV7-2 to TRBJ2-7; TRBD2 matches at 8 bases. V was clipped by 3 bases and J by 4 bases; unmatched bases: 8. The CDR3 loop spans 15 amino acids. CDR1 SGHTA and CDR2 FQGNSA come from the germline V gene. The CDR3 DNA sequence: TGTGCCAGCAGCTTGCTCGCGGGGGGCGGTTACGAGCAGTACTTC. Amino acid sequence: CASSLLAGGGYEQYF. Variable domain in full (rest from reference TRBV7-2 and TRBJ2-7): GAGVSQSPSNKVTEKGKDVELRCDPISGHTALYWYRQSLGQGLEFLIYFQGNSAPDKSGLPSDRFSAERTGGSVSTLTIQRTQQEDSAVYLCASSLLAGGGYEQYFGPGTRLTVT.

The rearrangement joins TRBV19 to TRBJ1-2, with unresolved D. CDR3 size: 12 residues. The germline V and J ends were trimmed by 3 bases and 7 bases, with 9 bases remaining between them. From germline, CDR1 is LNHDA and CDR2 SQIVND (reference sequence). CDR3 bases: TGTGCCAGTAGTATCCTGCGGGGTGGCTACACCTTC. Amino acids: CASSILRGGYTF.

This clone was seen only once. The CDR3 sequence is CASSFRDSAYGYTF. In DNA form, the CDR3 reads TGCGCCAGCAGCTTCCGGGACAGCGCCTATGGCTACACCTTC. The chain joins TRBV4-1 to TRBJ1-2; 7 bases are shared with TRBD1. J lost 4 bases, V lost 5 bases, and 7 bases had no gene match. This CDR3 is 14 amino acids long. Germline-derived CDR1 and CDR2 are MGHRA and YSYEKL.

CDR3 protein: CASSVRDRSYEQYF. As DNA, the CDR3 is TGCGCCAGCAGCGTCCGGGACAGGTCCTACGAGCAGTACTTC. This rearrangement joins TRBV5-1 to TRBJ2-7; 8 bases fit TRBD1. The germline V gene has CDR1 SGHRS and CDR2 YFSETQ. Unmatched junction bases numbered 4, after V lost 4 bases and J lost 1 base. This CDR3 is 14 amino acids long.

CDR3 sequence reads: CASTERDRGTEAFF. CDR3 in DNA: TGTGCCAGCACCGAAAGGGACAGGGGGACTGAAGCTTTCTTT. The rearrangement joins TRBV7-2 to TRBJ1-1; 11 nucleotides match TRBD1. The germline V gene encodes CDR1 SGHTA and CDR2 FQGNSA. V shed 7 bases, J shed 5 bases, and the junction held 6 bases outside the gene matches. The CDR3 contains 14 residues.